A selection of T cell receptor beta chains follows, all from one sample in a study of response to subunit inactivated influenza vaccine. TCRdb fed the RT-PCR reads into MiXCR, producing one record per CDR3 protein. The data show 400,000 to 650,000 distinct CDR3 sequences, approximately 7.3% seen once. The specimen comprised PBMCs from blood, sampled around 25 months after vaccination. The origin of the receptors is a man between 50 and 69 years old who received an inactivated influenza vaccine. CDR3s include the opening cysteine and the closing phenylalanine or tryptophan. Fields, in order: V gene, J gene, CDR3 protein.

>TRBV29-1|TRBJ2-1
CSVDPLAGGEYRFF
>TRBV6-6|TRBJ2-7
CASAPTEGYEQYF
>TRBV4-3|TRBJ2-1
CASSQGYRGTYNEQFF
>TRBV5-1|TRBJ1-6
CASRTVPGQGGSPLHF
>TRBV4-2|TRBJ2-1
CASSQARLGGEQFF
>TRBV29-1|TRBJ2-1
CSVAASRSYNEQFF
>TRBV4-2|TRBJ2-5
CASSQDDLGETQYF
>TRBV2|TRBJ2-5
CASSEYLGGETQYF
>TRBV10-3|TRBJ2-1
CAISSEDRVHEQFF
>TRBV19|TRBJ2-2
CASSKGRYTGELFF
>TRBV4-2|TRBJ2-1
CASSQEALSAADNEQFF
>TRBV7-9|TRBJ1-5
CASSSLTEGQPQHF
>TRBV15|TRBJ1-2
CATSREGRGPYGYTF
>TRBV18|TRBJ1-1
CASSPTVVGLNTEAFF
>TRBV7-2|TRBJ2-3
CASSLTRPGDTQYF
>TRBV9|TRBJ2-4
CASSVAEKVSAKNIQYF
>TRBV7-2|TRBJ2-2
CASSRGTGLTGELFF
>TRBV20-1|TRBJ2-3
CSARRAGASTDTQYF
>TRBV29-1|TRBJ2-1
CSAAYLAPNEQFF
>TRBV6-1|TRBJ2-2
CASTRGLGPGELFF
>TRBV4-2|TRBJ2-2
CASSQAQAITGELFF
>TRBV2|TRBJ2-7
CASSSEQGRTYEQYF
>TRBV5-1|TRBJ2-3
CASSFEGGGSTDTQYF
>TRBV18|TRBJ2-5
CASSPPGQGETQYF
>TRBV7-2|TRBJ2-1
CASSADLAGYNEQFF
>TRBV5-6|TRBJ2-1
CASSYTSGAYNEQFF
>TRBV3-1|TRBJ1-6
CASSPTETYNSPLHF
>TRBV20-1|TRBJ2-1
CSARALGRQDNEQFF
>TRBV20-1|TRBJ2-3
CSARPPSGALMWYF
>TRBV2|TRBJ2-2
CASRMGAGELFF
>TRBV18|TRBJ2-5
CASSPRDRETQYF
>TRBV15|TRBJ2-3
CATSRRTATDTQYF
>TRBV25-1|TRBJ2-2
CASSPMWELFF
>TRBV29-1|TRBJ1-2
CSTTSFGTQGYTF
>TRBV20-1|TRBJ2-4
CSAREWASAKNIQYF
>TRBV20-1|TRBJ1-1
CSALGSGRNTEAFF
>TRBV4-2|TRBJ2-7
CASSLFDRGHSPYEQYF
>TRBV12-3/TRBV12-4|TRBJ2-1
CASTPSEFNEQFF
>TRBV4-3|TRBJ2-3
CASSHDSGGARDTQYF
>TRBV5-8|TRBJ2-3
CASSLYASYTDTQYF
>TRBV28|TRBJ1-1
CASSFGLGPGGDTEAFF
>TRBV2|TRBJ2-5
CASSGVRAEETQYF
>TRBV5-1|TRBJ2-1
CASSPPHGYEQFF
>TRBV7-2|TRBJ1-2
CASSPTTLYGYTF
>TRBV28|TRBJ2-2
CASRLAGPNTGELFF
>TRBV20-1|TRBJ2-3
CSAGGHGGLIADTQYF
>TRBV7-8|TRBJ2-5
CASSLQNIGTDLGETQYF
>TRBV6-1|TRBJ1-2
CASRAPGTGGRGYTF
>TRBV28|TRBJ2-7
CASRTSHYEQYF
>TRBV18|TRBJ2-5
CASSPNGAEETQYF
>TRBV4-1|TRBJ1-4
CASSQTSGGVTNEKLFF
>TRBV3-1|TRBJ2-3
CASSQRGLRTDTQYF
>TRBV4-3|TRBJ2-2
CASSPLGERETGELFF
>TRBV2|TRBJ2-7
CASSERGSTGGYEQYF
>TRBV19|TRBJ1-6
CASRKDRVRSPLHF
>TRBV6-1|TRBJ2-3
CASSDLLLTGMQYF
>TRBV28|TRBJ2-7
CASSFYSGPSYEQYF
>TRBV20-1|TRBJ2-3
CSARSLQAAVTDTQYF
>TRBV4-3|TRBJ2-2
CASSRFSGELFF
>TRBV20-1|TRBJ2-7
CSASAGGDPYEQYF